This TCR beta chain comes out of a study of beta chain features in type 1 diabetes. Broader study findings: PCR might favor shorter templates, but any such skew would affect patients and controls equally.

Concerning this clone: What it binds is unknown.

With V trimmed by 3 bases and J by 8 bases, 12 bases remained unmatched. CDR3 length equals 16 residues. The V gene's germline CDR1 is KGHSH and CDR2 LQKENI. Investigators reverse transcribed all isolated RNA, so they sequenced expressed TCRB transcripts. An average of about 3.5 million reads was obtained for naive, central memory and regulatory T cell samples. Measured with immunoSEQ multiplex PCR; TCRdb has only the in-frame clones, and not every one. The profile shows about 220,000 clones, under 13% of them singletons. Staining for CD45RO/CCR7/CD25/CD127/CD95/CD27 allowed sorting of CD4+ naive, central memory, regulatory and stem cell-like memory cells.

This TCR derives from a man younger than 35 in good health. V and J are TRBV18 and TRBJ2-1, with TRBD1 matching 8 bases. Material for sequencing was central memory CD4+ T cells from blood. CDR3 sequence (DNA): TGTGCCAGCTCACCTCTGGGCAGACAGGGGTCCGATGAGCAGTTCTTC. It specifies CASSPLGRQGSDEQFF.